Shown below are 4 T cell receptor beta chains from a single sample sequenced in a study of shared clonotypes between healthy human individuals. The repertoire was sequenced with immunoSEQ multiplex PCR; TCRdb's copy has only in-frame clones and lacks some. The sample holds 2,500,000 or so clones; around nine tenths are singletons and the top ten take 0.14%. Sequenced: naive CD4+ T cells sorted from blood. The subset here: CD45RA+ positively selected. The receptor source for this set is a man aged 18-30 years in good health.

V gene TRBV10-2 combines with J gene TRBJ2-1, with D perhaps TRBD1 or TRBD2 (5 bases each). This CDR3 is 11 amino acids long. Trimming cost V 4 bases and J 7 bases, with 5 bases left between them. Per germline, CDR1 WSHSY and CDR2 SAAADI. This chain's CDR3 is CASSGGNEQFF. The CDR3 DNA is TGCGCCAGCAGTGGGGGGAATGAGCAGTTCTTC.

For the CDR3, the DNA is TGTGCCAGCAGCCTGGGCCGCCGGGGACCCCTCCACTTT. Amino acid sequence: CASSLGRRGPLHF. The chain uses TRBV7-2 and TRBJ1-6, with D uncertain. V gave up 5 bases and J gave up 12 bases, with 14 bases separating them. CDR3 length: 13 residues. Germline CDR1 reads SGHTA; CDR2 reads FQGNSA.

This clone was picked up a small number of times. V usage is TRBV7-9 and J usage is TRBJ1-4; D is unclear. This CDR3 is built from 12 residues. The V end lost 6 bases, the J end lost 8 bases, and 10 bases lay between the germline ends. The V gene's germline CDR1 is SEHNR and CDR2 FQNEAQ (reference sequence). The CDR3 DNA reads TGTGCCAGCAGGTCCGTAGGGGAAAAACTGTTTTTT. Protein sequence: CASRSVGEKLFF.

The chain employs TRBV5-4 and TRBJ2-5; 8 bases agree with TRBD1. Losses at the gene ends were 4 bases for V and 5 bases for J; bases not matched to a gene: 7. The germline V gene has CDR1 SGHNT and CDR2 YYREEE (reference sequence). The CDR3 is 14 residues long. Here the CDR3 reads CASSGMTGEETQYF. CDR3 DNA: TGTGCCAGCAGCGGGATGACAGGGGAGGAGACCCAGTACTTC.